This is a list of T cell receptor beta chains from one sample in a study of cytomegalovirus exposure and HLA in healthy donors. The protocol was immunoSEQ multiplex PCR, while the TCRdb copy is restricted to in-frame clones and leaves out a portion. The sample contains 90,000 to 120,000 clones, over 75% of which appear only once. Specimen: PBMCs. These receptors originate from a man in his thirties or forties in good health and CMV-seronegative. Both conserved end residues are trimmed from each CDR3. Clone size appears in some rows only: once, few, many, or a class for an expanded clone.

.	TRBV20-1	TRBJ1-2	SARLRYGYT
.	TRBV6-1	TRBJ2-7	ASSEAGWQY
.	TRBV14	TRBJ1-2	ASSQYERGGYT
few	TRBV5-5	TRBJ1-1	ASSLRLPNTEAF
.	TRBV6-5	TRBJ1-1	ASSHRQGSEAF
.	TRBV7-6	TRBJ2-2	ASSLGRPGELF
few	TRBV6-1	TRBJ2-7	ASSEAQGQGSYEQY
.	TRBV6-6	TRBJ1-1	ASGSHPNWGGTEAF
.	TRBV4-1	TRBJ2-1	ASSLGTRNSYNEQF
.	TRBV6-5	TRBJ2-2	ASQTTGGTGELF
.	TRBV30	TRBJ1-4	AWARGAGLEKLF
.	TRBV6-5	TRBJ2-5	ASRRAQETQY
.	TRBV30	TRBJ2-3	AWSVRITDTQY